This entry describes one T cell receptor beta chain. Its antigen is undetermined. This specimen comes from a study of PD-1 blockade in classical Hodgkin lymphoma. Relapses following autologous stem cell transplantation were seen in all patients, with brentuximab vedotin exposure varying. The CD4+ T cells used were purified from thawed PBMCs through magnetic negative selection. Germline V lookup: CDR1 SGHRS, CDR2 YFSETQ. There are 15 residues in the CDR3. V lost 0 bases, J lost 1 base, and 7 bases lay in between. Study outcomes and limitations: At baseline, newly diagnosed patients reportedly showed less TCR diversity than healthy donors.

Some clones are missing from TCRdb's copy, which holds only in-frame ones; the method was immunoSEQ multiplex PCR. The data contain about 6,400 clones, approximately 81% of them singletons. Sequencing used CD4+ T cells from blood, obtained at baseline. This sequence originates from a human donor with classical Hodgkin lymphoma. The rearrangement uses TRBV5-1 and TRBJ2-2; D is unclear. CDR3 bases: TGCGCCAGCAGCTTGGCCGAAGGGAACACCGGGGAGCTGTTTTTT. Protein sequence: CASSLAEGNTGELFF.